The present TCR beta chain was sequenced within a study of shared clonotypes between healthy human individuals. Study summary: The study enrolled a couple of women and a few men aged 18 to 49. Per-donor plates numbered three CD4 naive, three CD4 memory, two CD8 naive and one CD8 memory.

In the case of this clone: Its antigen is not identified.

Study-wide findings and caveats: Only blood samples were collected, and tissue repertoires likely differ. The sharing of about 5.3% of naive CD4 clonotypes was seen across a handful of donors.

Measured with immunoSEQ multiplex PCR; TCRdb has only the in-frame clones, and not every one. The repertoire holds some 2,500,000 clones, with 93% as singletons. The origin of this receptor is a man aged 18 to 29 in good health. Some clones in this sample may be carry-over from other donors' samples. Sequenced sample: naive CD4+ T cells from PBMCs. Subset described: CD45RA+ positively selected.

The CDR3 sequence is CAWSFNTYEQYF. The CDR3 region has the DNA TGTGCCTGGAGCTTTAACACCTACGAGCAGTACTTC. This sequence joins TRBV30 and TRBJ2-7; D not resolved. V was cut by 3 bases and J by 2 bases, with 8 bases left in between. The CDR3 is 12 residues long. CDR1 is GTSNPN, CDR2 SVGIG, per germline (reference sequence).